A selection of T cell receptor beta chains follows, all from one sample in a study of cytomegalovirus exposure and HLA in healthy donors. The table came from immunoSEQ multiplex PCR; TCRdb's copy has only in-frame clones and leaves some out. The profile covers some 190,000 clones, with 80% appearing a single time and around 1.4% taken by the ten largest. The sample comprised PBMCs. These receptors all come from a girl aged 10 to 17 in good health and CMV-seropositive. Both conserved end residues are part of each CDR3. A D gene is named only where the DNA matches it firmly. Expanded clones are given a class, and other clones once, few, many or no size at all.

V: TRBV12-5
J: TRBJ1-5
D: .
size: .
DNA: TGTGCTAGTGCCCCTCCGGCGGTACCGCATCAGCCCCAGCATTTT
CDR3: CASAPPAVPHQPQHF

V: TRBV11-3
J: TRBJ2-7
D: .
size: .
DNA: TGTGCCAGCAGCTTAGGGCGGGGCTACGAGCAGTACTTC
CDR3: CASSLGRGYEQYF

V: TRBV18
J: TRBJ1-5
D: .
size: .
DNA: TGTGCCAGCTCAGAACAGGGTCCTTATAGCAATCAGCCCCAGCATTTT
CDR3: CASSEQGPYSNQPQHF

V: TRBV15
J: TRBJ2-7
D: TRBD1
size: few
DNA: TGTGCCACCAGCACCCGTCGGACAGGGGACGAGCAGTACTTC
CDR3: CATSTRRTGDEQYF

V: TRBV7-6
J: TRBJ2-7
D: TRBD2
size: once
DNA: TGTGCCAGCAGCTCGGGACTAGCGGCCGAGCAGTACTTC
CDR3: CASSSGLAAEQYF

V: TRBV27
J: TRBJ2-7
D: .
size: once
DNA: TGTGCCAGCAGTCCTTCAGTTGAAGGGGCCGAGCAGTACTTC
CDR3: CASSPSVEGAEQYF

V: TRBV5-1
J: TRBJ2-7
D: TRBD1
size: .
DNA: TGCGCCAGCAGCCCCACGGGACAGCCCATAGAGCAGTACTTC
CDR3: CASSPTGQPIEQYF

V: TRBV4-1
J: TRBJ1-5
D: .
size: .
DNA: TGCGCCAGCAGCCTCTATCCGGGGAAGGTAGATCAGCCCCAGCATTTT
CDR3: CASSLYPGKVDQPQHF

V: TRBV25-1
J: TRBJ1-1
D: .
size: .
DNA: TGTGCCAGCAGTCCCGGACAGAACACTGAAGCTTTCTTT
CDR3: CASSPGQNTEAFF

V: TRBV6-5
J: TRBJ2-3
D: .
size: .
DNA: TGTGCCAGCAGTTACTCTAATCCCCGCACAGATACGCAGTATTTT
CDR3: CASSYSNPRTDTQYF

V: TRBV19
J: TRBJ1-1
D: TRBD1
size: .
DNA: TGTGCCAGTAGTATTTCGGACAGGGGGTATGAAGCTTTCTTT
CDR3: CASSISDRGYEAFF

V: TRBV7-2
J: TRBJ2-7
D: TRBD1
size: .
DNA: TGTGCCAGCAGCTCCTCGACAGGGAGTTTGTACGAGCAGTACTTC
CDR3: CASSSSTGSLYEQYF

V: TRBV4-3
J: TRBJ2-7
D: .
size: .
DNA: TGCGCCAGCAGCCGTGGGGGCGTCGTGAGGGCTGGGGACGAGCAGTACTTC
CDR3: CASSRGGVVRAGDEQYF

V: TRBV10-3
J: TRBJ2-1
D: TRBD2
size: .
DNA: TGTGCCATCAGTCGGACTAGCGGGAGCCACAATGAGCAGTTCTTC
CDR3: CAISRTSGSHNEQFF

V: TRBV11-2
J: TRBJ2-3
D: .
size: .
DNA: TGTGCCAGCAGCTTTATCACTATGGGTTCGCAGTATTTT
CDR3: CASSFITMGSQYF

V: TRBV30
J: TRBJ1-2
D: TRBD1
size: .
DNA: TGTGCCTGGACCGACAGGGGAGACTATGGCTACACCTTC
CDR3: CAWTDRGDYGYTF

V: TRBV30
J: TRBJ1-4
D: TRBD1
size: .
DNA: TGTGCCTGGAGTTCCACTCTAACAGGGGTCAACGAAAAACTGTTTTTT
CDR3: CAWSSTLTGVNEKLFF

V: TRBV4-3
J: TRBJ2-7
D: .
size: .
DNA: TGCGCCAGCAGCCAAGATCGGGACACAAGCTCCTACGAGCAGTACTTC
CDR3: CASSQDRDTSSYEQYF

V: TRBV27
J: TRBJ2-7
D: TRBD1
size: once
DNA: TGTGCCAGCAGTCCTTATTCACAGGGGCCTCTATTTAACGAGCAGTACTTC
CDR3: CASSPYSQGPLFNEQYF

V: TRBV2
J: TRBJ1-2
D: .
size: once
DNA: TGTGCCAGCAGCTCTACCCTTGGGACAATTTATGGCTACACCTTC
CDR3: CASSSTLGTIYGYTF

V: TRBV19
J: TRBJ2-7
D: TRBD2
size: .
DNA: TGTGCCAGTAGTATTCAAAGCGGGGTCTACGAGCAGTACTTC
CDR3: CASSIQSGVYEQYF

V: TRBV25-1
J: TRBJ2-1
D: TRBD1
size: .
DNA: TGTGCCAGCAGTGATATGGCAGGGGGCCTTGAGCAGTTCTTC
CDR3: CASSDMAGGLEQFF

V: TRBV6-5
J: TRBJ2-1
D: TRBD2
size: .
DNA: TGTGCCAGCAGTTCGGGACTAGCGGGAGTAGACAATGAGCAGTTCTTC
CDR3: CASSSGLAGVDNEQFF

V: TRBV28
J: TRBJ2-5
D: .
size: .
DNA: TGTGCCAGCAGTCGAGAGGTACAAGAGACCCAGTACTTC
CDR3: CASSREVQETQYF

V: TRBV6-6
J: TRBJ2-1
D: TRBD2
size: .
DNA: TGTGCCGGACGTGGGGGGGTGGGCTCCTACAATGAGCAGTTCTTC
CDR3: CAGRGGVGSYNEQFF

V: TRBV4-3
J: TRBJ2-7
D: TRBD2
size: .
DNA: TGCGCCAGCAGCCAAGATCTCGGGGGGACTAGCGGGAGTGTCGCCTACGAGCAGTACTTC
CDR3: CASSQDLGGTSGSVAYEQYF

V: TRBV11-2
J: TRBJ2-7
D: .
size: .
DNA: TGTGCCAGCAGCTTAGATATTACACCTTACGAGCAGTACTTC
CDR3: CASSLDITPYEQYF

V: TRBV4-2
J: TRBJ1-1
D: TRBD1
size: .
DNA: TGTGCCAGCAGCCAGGCGGGTACAGGGGGGAGCACTGAAGCTTTCTTT
CDR3: CASSQAGTGGSTEAFF

V: TRBV29-1
J: TRBJ2-2
D: .
size: .
DNA: TGCAGCGTTGAAGTTGGGTTAGCTTTCGGGGAGCTGTTTTTT
CDR3: CSVEVGLAFGELFF

V: TRBV6-1
J: TRBJ2-7
D: .
size: .
DNA: TGTGCCAGCAGTGAAGGCGGGGTTAGGGAGCAGTACTTC
CDR3: CASSEGGVREQYF

V: TRBV27
J: TRBJ2-7
D: TRBD2
size: .
DNA: TGTGCCAGCAGTCTTACTCGACTAGCGGGGGGCGAGCAGTACTTC
CDR3: CASSLTRLAGGEQYF

V: TRBV15
J: TRBJ2-2
D: .
size: .
DNA: TGTGCCACCAGCACTCCGGTTTCGAACACCGGGGAGCTGTTTTTT
CDR3: CATSTPVSNTGELFF

V: TRBV10-3
J: TRBJ2-7
D: TRBD1
size: .
DNA: TGTGCCATCAGTGAGGCGGGGACAGGGGGCGAGCAGTACTTC
CDR3: CAISEAGTGGEQYF

V: TRBV11-2
J: TRBJ1-4
D: TRBD1
size: .
DNA: TGTGCCAGCAGCCACCCGACAGGGAAATATGAAAAACTGTTTTTT
CDR3: CASSHPTGKYEKLFF

V: TRBV27
J: TRBJ2-7
D: .
size: .
DNA: TGTGCCAGCAGTCTCCGACAGGGGACTATCTCCTACGAGCAGTACTTC
CDR3: CASSLRQGTISYEQYF

V: TRBV27
J: TRBJ2-7
D: .
size: .
DNA: TGTGCCAGCAGTTCCCTTAGGAGCTACGAGCAGTACTTC
CDR3: CASSSLRSYEQYF

V: TRBV7-9
J: TRBJ1-2
D: TRBD1
size: .
DNA: TGTGCCAGCAGCTTTATTACAGGGGATAACTATGGCTACACCTTC
CDR3: CASSFITGDNYGYTF

V: TRBV19
J: TRBJ2-7
D: TRBD1
size: once
DNA: TGTGCCAGTAGTGACCCCGGGACAGGGTACGAGCAGTACTTC
CDR3: CASSDPGTGYEQYF

V: TRBV27
J: TRBJ1-2
D: .
size: .
DNA: TGTGCCAGCAGTCCTCGGGGGGGCTATGGCTACACCTTC
CDR3: CASSPRGGYGYTF

V: TRBV7-3
J: TRBJ2-2
D: .
size: .
DNA: TGTGCCAGCAGTACCGGGAGTTATCCGAACACCGGGGAGCTGTTTTTT
CDR3: CASSTGSYPNTGELFF

V: TRBV2
J: TRBJ1-1
D: .
size: .
DNA: TGTGCCAGCAGCGAACAGCGAACGAACACTGAAGCTTTCTTT
CDR3: CASSEQRTNTEAFF

V: TRBV30
J: TRBJ2-2
D: .
size: .
DNA: TGTGCCTGGAGTCCGGGGTCGAGTGGGACTCTCACCGGGGAGCTGTTTTTT
CDR3: CAWSPGSSGTLTGELFF

V: TRBV7-3
J: TRBJ2-5
D: TRBD2
size: .
DNA: TGTGCCAGCAGCTTAACTGTGAGCGGGAGTAGACAGACCCAGTACTTC
CDR3: CASSLTVSGSRQTQYF

V: TRBV13
J: TRBJ2-5
D: .
size: .
DNA: TGTGCCAGCAGCTCCAGCGGGCAAGAGACCCAGTACTTC
CDR3: CASSSSGQETQYF

V: TRBV15
J: TRBJ2-7
D: .
size: .
DNA: TGTGCCACCAGCAGAGATACGGGGGTCGGCGAGCAGTACTTC
CDR3: CATSRDTGVGEQYF

V: TRBV10-1
J: TRBJ1-2
D: .
size: once
DNA: TGCGCCAGCAGTGAGTTGGAGGCTCCCATCTCTGGCTACACCTTC
CDR3: CASSELEAPISGYTF

V: TRBV27
J: TRBJ2-2
D: .
size: .
DNA: TGTGCCAGCAGTGGAGGGCGTTACGGGGAGCTGTTTTTT
CDR3: CASSGGRYGELFF

V: TRBV7-6
J: TRBJ1-1
D: .
size: .
DNA: TGTGCCAGCAGCTCCCAGGGGCCCCCAACTGAAGCTTTCTTT
CDR3: CASSSQGPPTEAFF

V: TRBV7-6
J: TRBJ2-6
D: .
size: .
DNA: TGTGCCAGCAGCTTATCTTGGAGCTCTGGGGCCAACGTCCTGACTTTC
CDR3: CASSLSWSSGANVLTF

V: TRBV19
J: TRBJ1-5
D: .
size: .
DNA: TGTGCCAGTAGTATTCACGGGGATGGCCAGCCCCAGCATTTT
CDR3: CASSIHGDGQPQHF

V: TRBV7-9
J: TRBJ1-1
D: .
size: .
DNA: TGTGCCAGCAGCTTAGCTCAGAACACTGAAGCTTTCTTT
CDR3: CASSLAQNTEAFF

V: TRBV7-9
J: TRBJ2-7
D: TRBD2
size: .
DNA: TGTGCCAGCAGCTTAGGGCCTAAACTAGCGGGAGTCGCCTACGAGCAGTACTTC
CDR3: CASSLGPKLAGVAYEQYF

V: TRBV5-4
J: TRBJ2-7
D: TRBD2
size: .
DNA: TGTGCCAGCAGCTCCCCAGGGACTAGCGGGAGGTATCAGTACTTC
CDR3: CASSSPGTSGRYQYF